The clone carrying this T cell receptor beta chain has a count of ten or more. The antigen remains unidentified. TCRdb itself ran the 5' RACE reads through MiXCR, one entry per CDR3 protein. This repertoire shows under 200,000 distinct CDR3 sequences, roughly 9.6% found once; its top ten account for 36%. Germline assignment: CDR1 MGHRA and CDR2 YSYEKL. The trim removed 0 bases at V and 7 bases at J, leaving 12 bases unmatched. There are 18 residues in the CDR3. This sample is part of a study of T cells after yellow fever vaccination. Study results and limitations: Some clonotypes were seen in both the CD4 and the CD8 compartments. These made up a small share and likely arose from convergent recombination. Once the booster was given, most primary-vaccination clones reappeared, at roughly 96% for CD4 and more than 85% for CD8.

Source: CD8+ T cells sorted from PBMCs, taken 15 days after the yellow fever booster vaccination. The chain carries TRBV4-1 and TRBJ1-6, with TRBD1 matching over 7 bases. This clonotype was sampled from a man younger than 35 who received the YFV17D yellow fever vaccine. The DNA of the CDR3 is TGCGCCAGCAGCCAAGACGCATGGGGACAGTCTACGAATTCACCCCTCCACTTT. Amino acid sequence: CASSQDAWGQSTNSPLHF.